This TCR beta chain was captured by sequencing in a study of early T cells in non-severe SARS-CoV-2 infection. The library protocol tagged individual cDNA molecules with unique molecular identifiers. TCRdb reprocessed the 5' RACE reads via MiXCR and lists one record per CDR3 protein. The sample has tens of thousands of distinct CDR3 sequences; about 14% are singletons. This clonotype was counted a few times. The CDR3 extends over 11 amino acids. Trimming stripped 4 bases from V and 5 bases from J, with 5 bases between. This TCR was sampled from an adult who was a healthcare worker with PCR-confirmed SARS-CoV-2 infection or an uninfected control (not recorded which). The sequencing input was whole blood. The rearrangement links TRBV12-3 or TRBV12-4 to TRBJ1-1; D gene unclear. CDR3 region: CASSYGTEAFF. The DNA of the CDR3 is TGTGCCAGCAGTTATGGGACTGAAGCTTTCTTT.